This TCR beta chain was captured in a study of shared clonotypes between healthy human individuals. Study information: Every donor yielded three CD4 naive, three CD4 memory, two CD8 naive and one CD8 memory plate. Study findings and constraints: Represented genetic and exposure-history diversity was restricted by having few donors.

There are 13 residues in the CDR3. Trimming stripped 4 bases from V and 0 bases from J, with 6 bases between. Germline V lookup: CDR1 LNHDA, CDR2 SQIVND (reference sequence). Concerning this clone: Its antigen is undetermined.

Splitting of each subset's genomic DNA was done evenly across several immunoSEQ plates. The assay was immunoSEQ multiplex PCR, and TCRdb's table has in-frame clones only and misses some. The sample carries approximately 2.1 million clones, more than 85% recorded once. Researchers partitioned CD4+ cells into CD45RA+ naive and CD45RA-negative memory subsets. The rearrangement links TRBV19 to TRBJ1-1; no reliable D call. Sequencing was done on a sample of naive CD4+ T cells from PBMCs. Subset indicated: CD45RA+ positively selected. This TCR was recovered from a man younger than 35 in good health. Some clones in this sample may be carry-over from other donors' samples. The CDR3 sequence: CASSSYLNTEAFF. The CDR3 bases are TGTGCCAGTAGTAGCTATTTGAACACTGAAGCTTTCTTT.